A single sample is the source of the 6 T cell receptor beta chains below, sequenced in a study of cytomegalovirus exposure and HLA in healthy donors. In the PCR, 60 Vbeta and 13 Jbeta primers were used. Clones were sequenced by immunoSEQ multiplex PCR, and TCRdb holds only the in-frame ones, with some missing. Among about 110,000 clones, more than 75% were seen once, and the ten largest hold approximately 2.5%. The sample comprised PBMCs. The source of these receptors is a man aged 25-40 years in good health and CMV-seropositive.

The V call is TRBV6-5, the J call TRBJ1-1; D unclear. The V gene's germline CDR1 is MNHEY and CDR2 SVGAGI. CDR3 length: 12 amino acids. Trimming stripped 7 bases from V and 1 base from J, with 7 bases between. In DNA, the CDR3 is TGTGCCAGCAACGAGGGGAACACTGAAGCTTTCTTT. It encodes CASNEGNTEAFF.

This sequence joins TRBV19 and TRBJ2-7, with 9 nucleotides matching TRBD1. The CDR3 runs to 16 residues. The junction had 11 bases not matched to a gene; V was cut back by 5 bases and J by 3 bases. Germline-derived CDR1 and CDR2 are LNHDA and SQIVND (reference sequence). The CDR3 DNA sequence: TGTGCCAGTAGTCGGACAGGGGCTAGTCTGGGCTACGAGCAGTACTTC. As protein: CASSRTGASLGYEQYF. The entire variable domain, with the rest obtained from reference TRBV19 and TRBJ2-7, is as follows: DGGITQSPKYLFRKEGQNVTLSCEQNLNHDAMYWYRQDPGQGLRLIYYSQIVNDFQKGDIAEGYSVSREKKESFPLTVTSAQKNPTAFYLCASSRTGASLGYEQYFGPGTRLTVT.

This sequence joins TRBV6-1 and TRBJ1-3, with D unclear. V lost 1 base and J lost 0, with 7 bases in between. The length of the CDR3 is 15 residues. Per germline, CDR1 MNHNS and CDR2 SASEGT. CDR3 in DNA: TGTGCCAGCAGTGAAGATGAGGGCTCTGGAAACACCATATATTTT. Its protein product is CASSEDEGSGNTIYF.

The gene calls are TRBV16 and TRBJ1-2; 9 nucleotides agree with TRBD1. In germline, CDR1 is KGHSY, CDR2 FQNENV. The CDR3 is made up of 16 amino acids. V shed 0 bases, J shed 5 bases, and the junction held 7 bases outside the gene matches. CDR3 in DNA: TGTGCCAGCAGCCAATCCCAGGTGGGACAGGGATATGGCTACACCTTC. Its protein is CASSQSQVGQGYGYTF.

J is TRBJ2-1 and V is TRBV10-2; a possible D gene is TRBD2 (5 bases). The CDR3 is 16 residues long. Germline V gives CDR1 WSHSY, CDR2 SAAADI. V dropped 1 base and J dropped 6 bases, with 16 bases sitting between them. CDR3 residues: CASSEWESNSPNEQFF. The CDR3, as DNA: TGCGCCAGCAGTGAGTGGGAGAGCAATTCTCCCAATGAGCAGTTCTTC.

On this clone itself: This same CDR3 is encoded by further DNA sequences in the sample. The rearrangement joins TRBV11-1 to TRBJ2-3, with D possibly being TRBD2 (7 bases). Trimming left V 5 bases short and J 6 bases short, with 18 bases between. CDR1 SGHAT and CDR2 FQDESV come from the germline V gene (reference sequence). This CDR3 has 15 residues. CDR3 nucleotide sequence: TGTGCCAGCAGCAGCCGGGACACCGGGGGGGATACGCAGTATTTT. Residues: CASSSRDTGGDTQYF.